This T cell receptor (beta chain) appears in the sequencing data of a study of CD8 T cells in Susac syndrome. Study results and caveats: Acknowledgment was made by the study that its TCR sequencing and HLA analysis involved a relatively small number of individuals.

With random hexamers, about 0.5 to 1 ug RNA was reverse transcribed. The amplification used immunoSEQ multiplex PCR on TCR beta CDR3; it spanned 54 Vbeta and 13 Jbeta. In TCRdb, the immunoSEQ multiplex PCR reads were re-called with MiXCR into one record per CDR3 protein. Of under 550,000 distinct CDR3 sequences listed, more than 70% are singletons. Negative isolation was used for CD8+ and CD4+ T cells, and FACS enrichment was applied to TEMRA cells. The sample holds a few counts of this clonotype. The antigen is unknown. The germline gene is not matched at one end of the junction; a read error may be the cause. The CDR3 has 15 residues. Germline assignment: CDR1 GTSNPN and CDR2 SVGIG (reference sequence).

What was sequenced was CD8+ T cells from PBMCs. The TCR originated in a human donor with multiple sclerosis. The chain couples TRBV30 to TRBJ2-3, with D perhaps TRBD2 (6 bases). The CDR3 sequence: CAWSVMGGGTDTQYF. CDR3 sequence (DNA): TGTGCCTGGAGTGTAATGGGGGGTGGCACCGATACGCAGTATTTT.